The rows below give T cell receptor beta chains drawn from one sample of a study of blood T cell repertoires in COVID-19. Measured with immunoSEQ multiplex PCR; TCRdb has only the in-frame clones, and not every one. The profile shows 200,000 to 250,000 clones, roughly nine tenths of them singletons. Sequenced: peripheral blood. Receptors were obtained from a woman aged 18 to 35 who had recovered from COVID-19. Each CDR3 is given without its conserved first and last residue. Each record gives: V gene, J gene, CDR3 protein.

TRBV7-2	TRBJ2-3	ASSLGSRTDTQY
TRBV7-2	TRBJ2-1	ASSWGTGDEQF
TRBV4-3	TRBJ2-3	ASSQDGDYTDTQY
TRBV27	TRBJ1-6	ASSQGQDPPLH
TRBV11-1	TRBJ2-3	ASSLAGAPEADTQY
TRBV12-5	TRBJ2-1	ASGLPSRVSSYNEQF
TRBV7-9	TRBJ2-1	ASSADRGSNEQF
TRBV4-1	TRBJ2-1	ASSQGPSGSYNEQF
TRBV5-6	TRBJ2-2	ASSSNQGANTGELF
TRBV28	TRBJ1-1	ASIPTGTTEAF
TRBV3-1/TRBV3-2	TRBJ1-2	ASSQGTGGGYT
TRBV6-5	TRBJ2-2	ASSLAVYTGELF
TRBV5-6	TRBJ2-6	ASSHTGAGANVLT
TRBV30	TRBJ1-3	AWNSLVSSGNTIY
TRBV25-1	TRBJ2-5	ASSDNGVQPGETQY
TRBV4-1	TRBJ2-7	ASSQDRGLNEQY
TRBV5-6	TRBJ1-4	ASSLTGTNEKLF
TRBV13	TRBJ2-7	ASSGGGEGPLEQY
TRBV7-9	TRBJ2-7	ASSSTSGIYEQY
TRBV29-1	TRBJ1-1	SALKRAVNTEAF
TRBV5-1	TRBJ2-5	ASSLSGRAHGETQY
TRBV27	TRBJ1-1	ASRVNTEAF
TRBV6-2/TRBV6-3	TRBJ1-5	ASSRTGEVQPQH
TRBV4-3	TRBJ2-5	ASSQDVAGGQETQY
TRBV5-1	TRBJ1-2	ASSLGARGYT
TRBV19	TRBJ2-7	ASRGTRSYEQY
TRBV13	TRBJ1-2	ASSSPTTGNYGYT
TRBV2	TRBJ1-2	ATFQTGNYGYT
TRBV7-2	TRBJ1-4	ASSLGPGVREKLF
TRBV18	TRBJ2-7	ASSPGLYEQY
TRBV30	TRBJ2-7	AWSYLAGVDEQY
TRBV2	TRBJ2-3	ASRRLASSTDTQY
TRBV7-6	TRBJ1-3	ASSLGGGGNTIY
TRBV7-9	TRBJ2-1	ASSRSVNEQF
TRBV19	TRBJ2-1	ASSMEHFSYNEQF
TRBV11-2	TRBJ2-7	ASSLGDGSRGYEQY
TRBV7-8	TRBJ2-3	ASSTSGEYSTDTQY
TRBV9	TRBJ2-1	ASSVQGNEQF
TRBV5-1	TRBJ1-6	ASTRQGLSSYNSPLH
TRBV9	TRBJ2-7	ASSVLGDTYEQY
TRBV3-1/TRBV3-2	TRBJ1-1	ASSRSQGGNTEAF
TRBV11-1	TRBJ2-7	ASSRLAEVYEQY
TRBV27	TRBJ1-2	ASSSPPGGYT
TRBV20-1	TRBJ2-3	SARSDTQY
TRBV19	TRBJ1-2	ASSTLGQGRSGYT
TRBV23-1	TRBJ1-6	ASSSKGPMNNSPLH
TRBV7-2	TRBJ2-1	ASSLVASRYNEQF